Given below is one TCR beta chain in context. What it recognizes is unknown. CDR3 length: 16 residues. The V gene's germline CDR1 is MDHEN and CDR2 SYDVKM. J gave up 10 bases and V 4 bases, and 16 bases lay outside the gene matches. For the second PCR, which ran for about 7 to 11 cycles, a sample-barcoded 5' primer and a J-beta primer mix were used. MiXCR, run by TCRdb on the 5' RACE reads, gives a single entry per CDR3 protein. This table holds 1.5 million to 2 million distinct CDR3 sequences, 39% found once. This entry comes from a study of blood T cells in healthy people across ages. Overall study results and limits: Among long-lived donors, naive CD4+ cells were more numerous and diversity higher than in aged donors. A conclusive naive versus antigen-experienced comparison was prevented by the unsorted PBMCs. Expanded clonotype shifts may have been confounded, as the donors had an unknown CMV status.

Russia was home to the donors, healthy Caucasian individuals aged about 6 to 90. The V gene is TRBV28, the J gene TRBJ2-1; 7 bases are shared with TRBD1. The sequence was obtained from a human donor in good health. The sample taken for sequencing was blood. CDR3 DNA sequence: TGTGCCAGCAGTTGGGACAGACAGGGTTCTTCCTACGAGCAGTTCTTC. As protein: CASSWDRQGSSYEQFF.